This note documents a single TCR beta chain sequence. This clone's antigen is unknown. No base quality information exists; no much larger clone differs at one position. This specimen comes from a study of cytotoxic CD8 clonotypes in ibrutinib-treated CLL (dated by TCRdb to about 2021). At the level of the whole study: The cohort had 11 relapsed/refractory and some 15 treatment-naive patients; approximately 18 were IGHV unmutated. Responses were partial in some 24 patients and complete in 2; after median about 68 months follow-up, some 15 stayed in remission and around 12 progressed. On average, each sample had roughly 260,000 productive templates and around 100,000 productive rearrangements. Every sample from remission and from progressive disease was obtained while the patients were still on ibrutinib. Cryopreserved peripheral blood mononuclear cells were obtained before treatment, at response, and at either sustained remission or disease progression. Longitudinal samples were obtainable from about 30% of the roughly 90 participants in the trial. Response samples were obtained after a median of about 13 months of treatment, with a range of about 6 to 40 months.

There are 14 amino acids in the CDR3, from cysteine to phenylalanine inclusive. Only CDR3 DNA is held: 42 bases, read in frame from base 1. The germline V gene encodes CDR1 MDHEN and CDR2 SYDVKM. The V end gives up 8 bases and the J end 4 bases, leaving 3 bases in the junction not matched to a gene. A MiSeq instrument was used for deep resolution sequencing, which targeted depths ranging from 1 in 1 million up to 1 in 200,000 T cells, with coverage averaging 10x for each clonotype. The immunoSEQ hsTCRB Kit was used to generate the TCR beta libraries. As for how the authors treated the data: Data were analyzed with ImmunoSEQ Data Assistant and ImmunoSEQ Analyzer, with V, D and J genes assigned per IMGT definitions. Clonality, which ranges from 0 to 1, was calculated by subtracting the normalized Shannon entropy of productive rearrangement frequencies from one. Only overrepresented clonotypes making up at least 0.05% of each patient's repertoire were included in the public clonotype analysis. Approximately 14 age-matched healthy donor repertoires from immuneACCESS served as clonality controls. In TCRdb, the immuneACCESS table is reduced to in-frame sequences with V and J assigned. These tables do not hold every clone; where another copy was compared, an unresolved V gene accounts for under half, and the others remain unexplained. The V and J calls and clone size come from that table; D and trimming were worked out from the DNA. Recorded for this sample are around 50,000 clones; roughly 50% of them occurred a single time. The ten largest clonotypes hold around 21% of the sample.

Overall study results and their limits: Clonality rose at ibrutinib response, remained stable during sustained remission, and dropped back toward baseline at progression. Public clonotypes were found to be uncommon and were observed to contract or remain stable during treatment; the increase in clonality was shown to reflect expansion of private clonotypes at ibrutinib response. Sustained-remission and progressing patients did not have matched sampling times, and lymph node repertoires were not examined. Baseline clonality was found to be higher than that of age-matched healthy donors and was strongly correlated with circulating CD8+ T-cell counts.

The meaning of the sample's time point label: 20 to 30 months on ibrutinib. For TCR beta library preparation, roughly 2 micrograms of genomic DNA was extracted from cryopreserved PBMCs. Longitudinal blood samples from CLL patients on ibrutinib monotherapy were analyzed using high-throughput TCR beta sequencing. Patients were enrolled in a phase 2 open-label single-center ibrutinib monotherapy trial. The source of this sequence is a human donor with chronic lymphocytic leukemia. This chain is built from TRBV28 and TRBJ2-5; a stretch of 14 junction bases matches TRBD2. Sequenced material: PBMCs, taken after 24 months of ibrutinib treatment. The DNA sequence follows: TGTGCCAGCCGGGGACTAGCGGGAGCAGAGACCCAGTACTTC. Its amino acids are CASRGLAGAETQYF.